Following are 4 T cell receptor beta chains from one sample sequenced in a study of early T cells in non-severe SARS-CoV-2 infection. TCRdb re-called the 5' RACE reads through MiXCR, storing one row per CDR3 protein. The top ten hold 5.5% to 6% of the sample, which has about 32,000 distinct CDR3 sequences, around 4% seen once. The sequenced sample was whole blood. The receptor set was obtained from an adult who was a healthcare worker with PCR-confirmed SARS-CoV-2 infection or an uninfected control (not recorded which).

This clonotype was seen at least ten times. The rearrangement links TRBV18 to TRBJ1-1; D is unclear. Germline V gene data show CDR1 as KGHSH and CDR2 as LQKENI. This CDR3 contains 17 residues. V was pared by 0 bases and J by 2 bases, with 16 bases between. The CDR3 DNA follows: TGTGCCAGCTCACCACCGAGTTGGAGGCCGTCTAACACTGAAGCTTTCTTT. This gives the protein CASSPPSWRPSNTEAFF.

This clonotype was seen at least ten times. The CDR3 DNA follows: TGTGCCAGCAGCCTTCGGTCTTGGGGCGAGCAGTACTTC. Residues: CASSLRSWGEQYF. V usage is TRBV4-2 and J usage is TRBJ2-7; D not certain. V dropped 4 bases and J dropped 6 bases, with 13 bases sitting between them. Germline values: CDR1 LGHNA, CDR2 YNFKEQ. This CDR3 is 13 amino acids long.

This clonotype showed up many times. V gene TRBV7-3 combines with J gene TRBJ1-2; D is uncertain. Deletions cut 5 bases from V and 0 bases from J, with 10 bases between. CDR3 length: 14 amino acids. Germline values: CDR1 SGHTA, CDR2 FQGTGA. The DNA for the CDR3 is TGTGCCAGCAGCCCAGACCGTACTAACTATGGCTACACCTTC. It is translated as CASSPDRTNYGYTF.

This clonotype occurred many times. The rearrangement joins TRBV19 to TRBJ1-3; TRBD1 might be the D (6 bases). From germline, CDR1 is LNHDA and CDR2 SQIVND (reference sequence). The germline V and J ends were trimmed by 4 bases and 0 bases, with 13 bases remaining between them. CDR3 length equals 16 residues. DNA of the CDR3: TGTGCCAGTAGTAGGGGGCGCCTAAGCTCTGGAAACACCATATATTTT. Protein: CASSRGRLSSGNTIYF.